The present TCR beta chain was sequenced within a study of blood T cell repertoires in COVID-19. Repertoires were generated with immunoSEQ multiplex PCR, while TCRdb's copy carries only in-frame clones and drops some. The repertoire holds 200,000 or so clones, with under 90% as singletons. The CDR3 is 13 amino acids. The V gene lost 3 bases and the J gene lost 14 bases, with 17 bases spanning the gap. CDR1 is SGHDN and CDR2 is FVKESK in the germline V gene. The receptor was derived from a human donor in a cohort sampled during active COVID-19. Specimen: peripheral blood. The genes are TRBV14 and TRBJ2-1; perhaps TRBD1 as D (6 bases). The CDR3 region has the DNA TGTGCCAGCAGCCACAAAGGGGACATTCTGAAGTTCTTC. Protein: CASSHKGDILKFF.